This TCR beta chain was obtained from a study of cytomegalovirus exposure and HLA in healthy donors. Looking at the study overall: As released early, the data held roughly 85 million unique TCRs from HLA-typed donors. Whole-study results and caveats: Overall, 164 TCR beta chains were annotated as cytomegalovirus-associated.

V dropped 4 bases and J dropped 3 bases, with 9 bases sitting between them. From germline, CDR1 is MDHEN and CDR2 SYDVKM. There are 13 residues in the CDR3. Notes on this clone: Its antigen is as yet unknown.

Primers: 60 Vbeta forward and 13 Jbeta reverse. The assay was immunoSEQ multiplex PCR, and TCRdb's table has in-frame clones only and misses some. The data hold 85,000 to 110,000 clones, with around 79% observed a single time. The receptor's source is a man between 45 and 60 years old in good health and CMV-seropositive. This sequence joins TRBV28 and TRBJ1-2, with D possibly matching TRBD1 (6 bases). Sequenced input: PBMCs. Here the CDR3 reads CASSSGGHYGYTF. The CDR3 DNA is TGTGCCAGCAGTTCTGGGGGCCACTATGGCTACACCTTC.